This T cell receptor (beta chain) stems from a study of control samples from healthy donors and cancer patients. Here immunoSEQ multiplex PCR was the method, and the copy in TCRdb shows in-frame clones only, minus some. This table has fewer than 200,000 clones, roughly 90% appearing once. Germline CDR1 is SGHTA and CDR2 is FQGNSA. With 2 bases removed from V and 5 bases from J, the gap between germline ends came to 12 bases. The CDR3 loop spans 14 amino acids. The chain employs TRBV7-2 and TRBJ1-2; maybe TRBD1 (6 bases). This receptor was taken from a man in his thirties or forties in good health. Sequenced: blood. The CDR3 DNA reads TGTGCCAGCAGCTTACAGGGGCGTTATTATGGCTACACCTTC. It specifies CASSLQGRYYGYTF.